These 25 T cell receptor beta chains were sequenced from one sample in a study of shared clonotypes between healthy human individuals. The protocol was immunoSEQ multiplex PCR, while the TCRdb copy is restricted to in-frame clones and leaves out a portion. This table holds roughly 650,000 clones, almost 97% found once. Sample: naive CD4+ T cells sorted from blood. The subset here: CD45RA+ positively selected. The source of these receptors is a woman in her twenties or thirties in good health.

In DNA form, the CDR3 reads TGTGCCAGCAGTACCATCCTCAGGGTGGATGAGCAGTTCTTC. It encodes CASSTILRVDEQFF. This chain connects TRBV2 to TRBJ2-1, with a possible D match to TRBD1 (5 bases). The CDR3 runs to 14 residues. Per the germline V gene, CDR1 is SNHLY and CDR2 is FYNNEI. V gave up 5 bases and J gave up 8 bases, with 16 bases separating them. Looking up the rest from reference TRBV2 and TRBJ2-1 gives the full variable domain: EPEVTQTPSHQVTQMGQEVILRCVPISNHLYFYWYRQILGQKVEFLVSFYNNEISEKSEIFDDQFSVERPDGSNFTLKIRSTKLEDSAMYFCASSTILRVDEQFFGPGTRLTVL.

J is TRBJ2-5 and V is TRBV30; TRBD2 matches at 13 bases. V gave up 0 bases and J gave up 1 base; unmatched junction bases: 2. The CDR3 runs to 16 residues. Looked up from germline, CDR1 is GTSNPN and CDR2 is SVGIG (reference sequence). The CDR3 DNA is TGTGCCTGGAGTGTAGGGACTAGCGGGATCCAAGAGACCCAGTACTTC. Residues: CAWSVGTSGIQETQYF.

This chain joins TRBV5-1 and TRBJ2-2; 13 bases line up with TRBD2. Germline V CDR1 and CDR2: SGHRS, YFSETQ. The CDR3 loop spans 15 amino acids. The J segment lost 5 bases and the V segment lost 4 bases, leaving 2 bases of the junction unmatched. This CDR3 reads CASSRTSGSTGELFF. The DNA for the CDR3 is TGCGCCAGCAGCCGGACTAGCGGGAGTACCGGGGAGCTGTTTTTT. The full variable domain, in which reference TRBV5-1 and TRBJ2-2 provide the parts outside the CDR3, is KAGVTQTPRYLIKTRGQQVTLSCSPISGHRSVSWYQQTPGQGLQFLFEYFSETQRNKGNFPGRFSGRQFSNSRSEMNVSTLELGDSALYLCASSRTSGSTGELFFGEGSRLTVL.

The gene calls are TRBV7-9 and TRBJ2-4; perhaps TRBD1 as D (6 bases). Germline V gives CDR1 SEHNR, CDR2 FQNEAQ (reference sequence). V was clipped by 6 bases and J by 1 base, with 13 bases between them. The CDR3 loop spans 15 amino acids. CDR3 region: CASSHQGPAKNIQYF. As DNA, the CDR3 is TGTGCCAGCAGTCACCAGGGGCCGGCCAAAAACATTCAGTACTTC.

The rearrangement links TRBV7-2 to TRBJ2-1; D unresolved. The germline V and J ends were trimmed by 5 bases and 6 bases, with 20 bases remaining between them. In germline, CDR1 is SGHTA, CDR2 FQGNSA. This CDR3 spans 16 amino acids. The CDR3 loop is CASSVLKAGPRNEQFF. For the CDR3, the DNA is TGTGCCAGCAGCGTTCTCAAGGCCGGGCCGCGCAATGAGCAGTTCTTC.

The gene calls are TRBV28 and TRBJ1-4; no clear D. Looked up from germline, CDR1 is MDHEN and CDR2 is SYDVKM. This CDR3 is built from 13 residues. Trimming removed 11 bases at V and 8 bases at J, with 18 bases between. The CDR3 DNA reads TGTGCCTCCAGCAGAGGGTTTGACGAAAAACTGTTTTTT. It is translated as CASSRGFDEKLFF. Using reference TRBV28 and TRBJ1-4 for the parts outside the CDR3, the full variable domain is DVKVTQSSRYLVKRTGEKVFLECVQDMDHENMFWYRQDPGLGLRLIYFSYDVKMKEKGDIPEGYSVSREKKERFSLILESASTNQTSMYLCASSRGFDEKLFFGSGTQLSVL.

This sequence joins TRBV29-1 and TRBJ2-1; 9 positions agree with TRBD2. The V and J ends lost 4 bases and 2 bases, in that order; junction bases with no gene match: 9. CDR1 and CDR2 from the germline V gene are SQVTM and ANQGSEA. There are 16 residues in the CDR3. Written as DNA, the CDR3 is TGCAGCGTTGCTCGTAGGCGGGAGGGCCCCTACAATGAGCAGTTCTTC. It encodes CSVARRREGPYNEQFF.

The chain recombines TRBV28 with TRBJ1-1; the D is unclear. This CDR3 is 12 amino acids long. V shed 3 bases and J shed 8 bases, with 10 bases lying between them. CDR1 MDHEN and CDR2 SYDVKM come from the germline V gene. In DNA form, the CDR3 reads TGTGCCAGCAGTTTTCAGCCAGCCGAAGCTTTCTTT. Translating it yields CASSFQPAEAFF. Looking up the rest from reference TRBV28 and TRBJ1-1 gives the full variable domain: DVKVTQSSRYLVKRTGEKVFLECVQDMDHENMFWYRQDPGLGLRLIYFSYDVKMKEKGDIPEGYSVSREKKERFSLILESASTNQTSMYLCASSFQPAEAFFGQGTRLTVV.

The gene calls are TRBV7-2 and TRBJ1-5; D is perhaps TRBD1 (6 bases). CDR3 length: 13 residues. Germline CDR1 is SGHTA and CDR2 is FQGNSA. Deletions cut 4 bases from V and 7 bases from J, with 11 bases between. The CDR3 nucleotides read TGTGCCAGCAGCTCGCCGGGGGCCCAGCCCCAGCATTTT. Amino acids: CASSSPGAQPQHF.

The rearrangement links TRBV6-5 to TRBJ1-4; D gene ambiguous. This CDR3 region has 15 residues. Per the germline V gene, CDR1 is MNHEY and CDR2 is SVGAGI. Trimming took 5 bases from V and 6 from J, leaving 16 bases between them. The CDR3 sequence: CASSPRGGRDEKLFF. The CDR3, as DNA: TGTGCCAGCAGTCCCCGGGGAGGGCGGGATGAAAAACTGTTTTTT.

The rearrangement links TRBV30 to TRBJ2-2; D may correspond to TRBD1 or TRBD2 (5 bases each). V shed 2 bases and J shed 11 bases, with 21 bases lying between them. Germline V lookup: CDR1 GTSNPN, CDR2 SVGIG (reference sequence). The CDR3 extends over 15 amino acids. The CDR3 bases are TGTGCCTGGAGTTTACCGGGACCGAGTATACCAGAGCTGTTTTTT. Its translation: CAWSLPGPSIPELFF.

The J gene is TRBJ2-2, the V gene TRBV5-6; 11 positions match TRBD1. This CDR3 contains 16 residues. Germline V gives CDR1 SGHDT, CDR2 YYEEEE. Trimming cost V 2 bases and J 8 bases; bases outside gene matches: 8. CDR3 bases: TGTGCCAGCAGCTTCCGGGACAGGGGGTCAACGGGGGAGCTGTTTTTT. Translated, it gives CASSFRDRGSTGELFF.

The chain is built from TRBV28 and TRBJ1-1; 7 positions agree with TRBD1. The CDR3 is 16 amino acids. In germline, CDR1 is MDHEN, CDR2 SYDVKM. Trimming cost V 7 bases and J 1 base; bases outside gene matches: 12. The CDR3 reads CASNVQGRGRNTEAFF. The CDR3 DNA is TGTGCCAGCAACGTACAGGGGAGGGGTAGGAACACTGAAGCTTTCTTT.

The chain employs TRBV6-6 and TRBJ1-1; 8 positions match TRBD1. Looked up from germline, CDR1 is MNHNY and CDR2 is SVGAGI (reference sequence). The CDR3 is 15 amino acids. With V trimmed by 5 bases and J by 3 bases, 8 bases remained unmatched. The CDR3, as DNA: TGTGCCAGCAGTCCAGGGGGCGGGTGGGACACTGAAGCTTTCTTT. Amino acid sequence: CASSPGGGWDTEAFF.

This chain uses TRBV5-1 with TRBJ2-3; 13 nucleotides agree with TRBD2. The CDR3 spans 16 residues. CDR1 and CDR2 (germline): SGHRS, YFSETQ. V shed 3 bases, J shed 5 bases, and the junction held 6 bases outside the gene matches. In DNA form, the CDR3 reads TGCGCCAGCAGCTACGGACTAGCGGGAGTGGAAGATACGCAGTATTTT. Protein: CASSYGLAGVEDTQYF.

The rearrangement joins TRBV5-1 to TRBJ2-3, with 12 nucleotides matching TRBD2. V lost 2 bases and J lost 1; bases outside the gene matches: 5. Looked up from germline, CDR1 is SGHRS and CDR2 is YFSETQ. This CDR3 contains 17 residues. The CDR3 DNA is TGCGCCAGCAGCTTATCTGGGACTAGCGGGCGCACAGATACGCAGTATTTT. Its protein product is CASSLSGTSGRTDTQYF.

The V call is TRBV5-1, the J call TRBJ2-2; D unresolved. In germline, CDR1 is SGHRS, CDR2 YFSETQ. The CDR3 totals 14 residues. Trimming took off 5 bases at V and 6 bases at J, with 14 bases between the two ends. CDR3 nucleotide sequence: TGCGCCAGCAGGGCCGGGCTTCTCTCCGGGGAGCTGTTTTTT. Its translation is CASRAGLLSGELFF.

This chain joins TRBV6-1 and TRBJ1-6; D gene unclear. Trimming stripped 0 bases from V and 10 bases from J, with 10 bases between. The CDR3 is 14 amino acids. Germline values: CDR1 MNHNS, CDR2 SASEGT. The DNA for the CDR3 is TGTGCCAGCAGTGAAGCAATACCATCGTCACCCCTCCACTTT. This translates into CASSEAIPSSPLHF.

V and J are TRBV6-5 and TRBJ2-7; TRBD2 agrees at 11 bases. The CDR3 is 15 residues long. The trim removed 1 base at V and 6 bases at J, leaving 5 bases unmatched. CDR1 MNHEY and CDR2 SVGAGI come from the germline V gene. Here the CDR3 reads CASSYLLAGVPEQYF. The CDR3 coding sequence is TGTGCCAGCAGTTACTTACTAGCGGGAGTTCCCGAGCAGTACTTC.

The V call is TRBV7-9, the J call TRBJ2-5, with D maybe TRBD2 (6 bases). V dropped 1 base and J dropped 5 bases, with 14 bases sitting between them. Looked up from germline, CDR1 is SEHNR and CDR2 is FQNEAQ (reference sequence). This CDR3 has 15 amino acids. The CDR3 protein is CASSLGTIGGETQYF. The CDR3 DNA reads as TGTGCCAGCAGCTTAGGGACTATCGGTGGGGAGACCCAGTACTTC.

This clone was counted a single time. DNA for the CDR3: TGTGCCAGCAGCCTTCGCCTGGGACAGGGGAGGACAGATACGCAGTATTTT. Translating gives CASSLRLGQGRTDTQYF. The V call is TRBV7-2, the J call TRBJ2-3; 10 bases map to TRBD1. CDR1 SGHTA and CDR2 FQGNSA come from the germline V gene. The CDR3 extends over 17 amino acids. V trimming: 5 bases; J trimming: 3 bases; junction bases outside the gene matches: 11.

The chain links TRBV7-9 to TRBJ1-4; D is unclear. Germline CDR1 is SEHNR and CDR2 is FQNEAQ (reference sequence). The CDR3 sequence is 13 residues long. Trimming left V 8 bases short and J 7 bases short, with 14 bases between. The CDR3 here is CASVDLGGEKLFF. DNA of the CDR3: TGTGCCAGCGTCGACCTCGGTGGTGAAAAACTGTTTTTT.

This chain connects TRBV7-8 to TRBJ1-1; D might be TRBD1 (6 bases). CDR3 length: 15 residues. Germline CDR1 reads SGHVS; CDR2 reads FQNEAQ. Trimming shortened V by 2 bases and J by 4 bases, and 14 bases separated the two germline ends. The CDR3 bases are TGTGCCAGCAGCTTAATGCCGCAGGGGAGCACTGAAGCTTTCTTT. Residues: CASSLMPQGSTEAFF.

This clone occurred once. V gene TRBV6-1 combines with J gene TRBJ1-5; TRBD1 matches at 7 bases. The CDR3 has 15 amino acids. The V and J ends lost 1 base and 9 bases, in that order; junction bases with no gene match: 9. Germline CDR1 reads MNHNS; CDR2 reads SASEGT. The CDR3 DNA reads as TGTGCCAGCAGTGAAGGAGGGGGCATTGTTTGGCCCCAGCATTTT. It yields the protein CASSEGGGIVWPQHF.

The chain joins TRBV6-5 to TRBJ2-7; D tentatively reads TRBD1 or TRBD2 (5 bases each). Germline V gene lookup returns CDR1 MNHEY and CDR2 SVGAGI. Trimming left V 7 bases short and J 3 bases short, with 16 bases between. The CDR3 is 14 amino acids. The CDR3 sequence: CASTRRQGDYEQYF. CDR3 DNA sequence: TGTGCCAGCACCCGGCGGCAGGGAGACTACGAGCAGTACTTC.